The present T cell receptor beta chain was sequenced within a study of blood T cells in healthy people across ages. A remark on this clonotype: One end of the junction is discordant with germline, which a read error may explain.

PCR was performed a second time for about 6 to 12 cycles using a sample-barcoded 5' primer and a J-beta primer mix. TCRdb re-derived calls from the 5' RACE reads in MiXCR, one entry per CDR3 protein. The table includes around 520,000 distinct CDR3 sequences, roughly a quarter detected once. The CDR3 has 15 amino acids. Germline V gene lookup returns CDR1 SGDLS and CDR2 YYNGEE. There were at least 6 micrograms of total RNA extracted from every sample. The same sample was also used in a study of T cells of mothers and their children.

This sequence was found in a boy between 2 and 10 years old in good health. V is TRBV9 and J is TRBJ2-6; TRBD2 is a possible D gene (5 bases). Material: blood. The CDR3: CTSTLSGSGANVLTF. The CDR3 DNA reads as TGTACCAGCACTCTCAGCGGATCTGGGGCCAACGTCCTGACTTTC.